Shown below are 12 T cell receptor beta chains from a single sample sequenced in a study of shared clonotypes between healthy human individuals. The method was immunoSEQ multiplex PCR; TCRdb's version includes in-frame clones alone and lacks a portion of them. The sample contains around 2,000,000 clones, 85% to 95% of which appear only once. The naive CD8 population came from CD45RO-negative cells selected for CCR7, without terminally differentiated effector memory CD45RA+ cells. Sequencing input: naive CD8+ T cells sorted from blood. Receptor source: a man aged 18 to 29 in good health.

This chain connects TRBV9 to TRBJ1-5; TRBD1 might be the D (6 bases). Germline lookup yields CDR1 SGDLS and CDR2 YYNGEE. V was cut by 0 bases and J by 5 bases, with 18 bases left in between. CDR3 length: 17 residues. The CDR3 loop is CASSVGAGEGPDQPQHF. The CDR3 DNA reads TGTGCCAGCAGCGTAGGGGCAGGGGAGGGCCCCGATCAGCCCCAGCATTTT.

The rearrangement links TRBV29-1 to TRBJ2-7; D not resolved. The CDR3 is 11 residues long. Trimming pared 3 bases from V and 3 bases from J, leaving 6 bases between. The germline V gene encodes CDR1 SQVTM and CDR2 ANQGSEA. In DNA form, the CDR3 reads TGCAGCGTTGAGGTTTACTACGAGCAGTACTTC. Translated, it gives CSVEVYYEQYF.

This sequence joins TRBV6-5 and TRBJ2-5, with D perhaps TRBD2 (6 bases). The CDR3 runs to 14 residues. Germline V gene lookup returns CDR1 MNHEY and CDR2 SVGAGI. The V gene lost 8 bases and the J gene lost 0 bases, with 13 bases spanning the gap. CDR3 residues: CASGTAGYQETQYF. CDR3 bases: TGTGCCAGCGGAACAGCGGGCTACCAAGAGACCCAGTACTTC.

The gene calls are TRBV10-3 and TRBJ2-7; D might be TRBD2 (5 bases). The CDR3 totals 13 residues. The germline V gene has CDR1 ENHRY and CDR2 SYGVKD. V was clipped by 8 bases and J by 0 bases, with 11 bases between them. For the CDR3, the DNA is TGTGCCATCGGGGTGGGGAGCTCCTACGAGCAGTACTTC. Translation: CAIGVGSSYEQYF.

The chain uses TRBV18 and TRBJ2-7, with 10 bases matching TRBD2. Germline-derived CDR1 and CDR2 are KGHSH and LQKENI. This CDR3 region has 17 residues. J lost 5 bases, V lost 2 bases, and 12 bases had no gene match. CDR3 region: CASSPAISTSGENEQYF. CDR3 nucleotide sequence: TGTGCCAGCTCACCAGCGATTTCTACTAGCGGGGAAAACGAGCAGTACTTC.

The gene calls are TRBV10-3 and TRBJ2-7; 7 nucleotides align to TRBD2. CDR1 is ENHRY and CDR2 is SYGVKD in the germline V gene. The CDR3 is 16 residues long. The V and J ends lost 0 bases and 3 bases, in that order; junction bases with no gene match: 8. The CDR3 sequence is CAISESLASGYYEQYF. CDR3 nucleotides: TGTGCCATCAGTGAGTCTTTGGCTAGCGGTTACTACGAGCAGTACTTC.

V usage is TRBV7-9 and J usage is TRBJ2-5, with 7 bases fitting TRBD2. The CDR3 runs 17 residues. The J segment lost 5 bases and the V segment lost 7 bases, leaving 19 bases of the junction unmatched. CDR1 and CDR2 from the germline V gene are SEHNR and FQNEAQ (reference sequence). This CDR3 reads CASIPPPSGGRLETQYF. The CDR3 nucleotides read TGTGCCAGCATCCCTCCACCCTCTGGCGGGAGACTGGAGACCCAGTACTTC.

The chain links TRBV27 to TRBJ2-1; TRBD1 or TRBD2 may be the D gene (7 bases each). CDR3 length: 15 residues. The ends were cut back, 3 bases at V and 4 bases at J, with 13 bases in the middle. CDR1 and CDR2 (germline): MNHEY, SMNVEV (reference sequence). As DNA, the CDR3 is TGTGCCAGCAGTTTTCAGGGGGGGATATACAATGAGCAGTTCTTC. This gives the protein CASSFQGGIYNEQFF.

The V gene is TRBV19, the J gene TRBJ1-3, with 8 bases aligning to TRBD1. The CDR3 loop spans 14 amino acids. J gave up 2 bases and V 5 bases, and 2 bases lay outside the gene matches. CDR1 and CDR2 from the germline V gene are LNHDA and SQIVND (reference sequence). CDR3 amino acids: CASSPGQAGNTIYF. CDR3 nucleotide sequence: TGTGCCAGTAGTCCGGGACAGGCTGGAAACACCATATATTTT.

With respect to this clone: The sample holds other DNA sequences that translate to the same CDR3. For the CDR3, the DNA is TGCGCCAGCAGCCAAGGTTGGGATCAGCCCCAGCATTTT. It is translated as CASSQGWDQPQHF. This chain connects TRBV4-1 to TRBJ1-5; D gene uncertain. The germline gives CDR1 MGHRA, CDR2 YSYEKL. V lost 1 base and J lost 5, with 6 bases in between. CDR3 length: 13 residues.

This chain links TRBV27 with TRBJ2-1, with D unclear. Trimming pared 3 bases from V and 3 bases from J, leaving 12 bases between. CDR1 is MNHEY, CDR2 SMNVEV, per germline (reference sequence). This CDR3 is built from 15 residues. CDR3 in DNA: TGTGCCAGCAGTTTTGGTGGGGAATACTACAATGAGCAGTTCTTC. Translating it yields CASSFGGEYYNEQFF.

In DNA form, the CDR3 reads TGTGCCAGCAGTCCCAGGACAGGGTCCGCCGAAGCTTTCTTT. It codes for CASSPRTGSAEAFF. The chain uses TRBV28 and TRBJ1-1, with TRBD1 matching over 8 bases. Germline V CDR1 and CDR2: MDHEN, SYDVKM. V lost 5 bases, J lost 8 bases, and 10 bases stayed unmatched. The CDR3 loop spans 14 amino acids.